These T cell receptor beta chains were read from a single sample in a study of T cell changes during pregnancy in multiple sclerosis. This table comes from immunoSEQ multiplex PCR, and its TCRdb copy is limited to in-frame clones, with some not included. The sample yields tens of thousands of clones, roughly 90% seen once. The sequenced sample was peripheral blood, obtained in the first trimester of pregnancy. Every receptor here comes from a female donor with multiple sclerosis, enrolled in a pregnancy study. CDR3s include the opening cysteine and the closing phenylalanine or tryptophan. Fields, in order: D gene, J gene, clone size, V gene, CDR3 protein, CDR3 DNA. The D gene is left open where the match is weak. Expanded clones get a size class; other rows say once, few or many, or leave the size out.

TRBD2,TRBJ2-1,.,TRBV7-2,CASSLGPAGVIGNEQFF,TGTGCCAGCAGCTTAGGTCCCGCGGGAGTTATAGGGAATGAGCAGTTCTTC
.,TRBJ1-2,once,TRBV5-1,CASRLQTGNYGYTF,TGCGCCAGCAGACTACAAACAGGGAACTATGGCTACACCTTC
TRBD2,TRBJ2-3,few,TRBV15,CATSRGLATDTQYF,TGTGCCACCAGCAGGGGACTAGCGACAGATACGCAGTATTTT
.,TRBJ2-5,.,TRBV20-1,CSARTMETQYF,TGCAGTGCCCGGACAATGGAGACCCAGTACTTC
.,TRBJ2-7,.,TRBV4-3,CASSRDTGTYEQYF,TGCGCCAGCAGCCGCGACACCGGGACCTACGAGCAGTACTTC
.,TRBJ2-2,.,TRBV28,CASAPEGGDTGELFF,TGTGCCAGCGCGCCTGAAGGGGGGGACACCGGGGAGCTGTTTTTT
TRBD2,TRBJ2-7,.,TRBV27,CASSSWTSEEFESYEQYF,TGTGCCAGCAGTTCGTGGACTAGCGAGGAGTTTGAGTCCTACGAGCAGTACTTC
.,TRBJ2-1,once,TRBV5-6,CASSPEVGWGNEQFF,TGTGCCAGCAGCCCGGAGGTAGGCTGGGGCAATGAGCAGTTCTTC
.,TRBJ2-1,.,TRBV7-2,CASSLRGLAPVWEQFF,TGTGCCAGCAGCTTAAGGGGGCTAGCGCCCGTCTGGGAGCAGTTCTTC
TRBD2,TRBJ2-1,.,TRBV30,CAWIGGLAGANEQFF,TGTGCCTGGATTGGCGGGCTAGCGGGAGCCAATGAGCAGTTCTTC
.,TRBJ2-7,.,TRBV7-9,CASSLTGTSYEQYF,TGTGCCAGCAGTCTAACCGGGACATCCTACGAGCAGTACTTC
TRBD2,TRBJ2-5,.,TRBV15,CATSRTIGAGGETQYF,TGTGCCACCAGCCGAACTATTGGGGCGGGAGGGGAGACCCAGTACTTC
TRBD1,TRBJ2-7,.,TRBV2,CASRRQGANDYEQYF,TGTGCCAGCAGAAGACAGGGGGCGAACGACTACGAGCAGTACTTC
.,TRBJ2-5,.,TRBV11-3,CASSQNGGGETQYF,TGTGCCAGCAGCCAAAATGGGGGCGGAGAGACCCAGTACTTC
TRBD1,TRBJ1-1,.,TRBV28,CASSSKTGGAFF,TGTGCCAGCAGTTCTAAAACAGGGGGAGCTTTCTTT
.,TRBJ2-7,.,TRBV6-5,CASSYSWGTGGLVYF,TGTGCCAGCAGTTACTCGTGGGGGACTGGGGGGTTGGTGTACTTC
.,TRBJ2-5,once,TRBV19,CASSTSRGGTQETQYF,TGTGCCAGTAGTACTTCCCGAGGAGGGACCCAAGAGACCCAGTACTTC
.,TRBJ2-1,.,TRBV9,CASSVAPGSDNEQFF,TGTGCCAGCAGCGTAGCCCCCGGGAGTGATAATGAGCAGTTCTTC
.,TRBJ2-5,.,TRBV14,CASSQELLQETQYF,TGTGCCAGCAGCCAAGAACTGCTCCAAGAGACCCAGTACTTC
.,TRBJ1-2,.,TRBV6-1,CASSEPEGAYGYTF,TGTGCCAGCAGTGAACCGGAGGGTGCTTATGGCTACACCTTC
TRBD2,TRBJ2-1,.,TRBV9,CASSRTSGSDEQFF,TGTGCCAGCAGCCGGACTAGCGGGAGCGATGAGCAGTTCTTC
.,TRBJ2-2,.,TRBV19,CASTPSGSITGELFF,TGTGCCAGTACCCCCAGCGGGTCCATCACCGGGGAGCTGTTTTTT
.,TRBJ2-1,.,TRBV2,CARTRKNNNEQFF,TGTGCCAGAACTAGAAAGAATAACAATGAGCAGTTCTTC
.,TRBJ1-1,.,TRBV19,CASSIEVGVNTEAFF,TGTGCCAGTAGTATCGAGGTAGGGGTGAACACTGAAGCTTTCTTT
TRBD2,TRBJ2-7,.,TRBV14,CASSWWPKTREGIYEQYF,TGTGCCAGCAGCTGGTGGCCCAAAACCCGGGAGGGCATCTACGAGCAGTACTTC
.,TRBJ1-1,.,TRBV6-1,CASSDGWEGRGEAFF,TGTGCCAGCAGTGACGGATGGGAGGGAAGAGGTGAAGCTTTCTTT
.,TRBJ2-7,.,TRBV5-1,CASSPLGVHEQYF,TGCGCCAGCTCTCCCCTAGGGGTCCACGAGCAGTACTTC
.,TRBJ2-7,.,TRBV15,CATSRANLAEQYF,TGTGCCACCAGCAGGGCAAACCTGGCCGAGCAGTACTTC
.,TRBJ2-5,.,TRBV5-4,CASRLGRDKETQYF,TGTGCCAGCAGACTAGGGCGGGATAAAGAGACCCAGTACTTC
TRBD2,TRBJ2-7,.,TRBV11-3,CANPSGPSGGRSEQYF,TGTGCCAACCCATCCGGACCCTCAGGCGGGAGATCCGAGCAGTACTTC
TRBD2,TRBJ2-7,.,TRBV6-6,CASSGSGSGYEQYF,TGTGCCAGCTCAGGTAGCGGGAGTGGCTACGAGCAGTACTTC
TRBD1,TRBJ2-5,.,TRBV15,CATSRDQNRLGQGKRETQYF,TGTGCCACCAGCAGAGATCAGAACCGGCTGGGACAGGGAAAGAGGGAGACCCAGTACTTC
TRBD1,TRBJ1-2,.,TRBV4-1,CASTSTPGQGVDYGYTF,TGCGCCAGCACCTCAACGCCGGGACAGGGGGTGGACTATGGCTACACCTTC
TRBD2,TRBJ2-1,.,TRBV10-3,CAISESTSSNEQFF,TGTGCCATCAGTGAGTCGACTAGCTCGAACGAGCAGTTCTTC
.,TRBJ2-1,.,TRBV2,CASSPDSYNEQFF,TGTGCCAGCAGTCCCGACAGTTACAATGAGCAGTTCTTC
.,TRBJ1-1,few,TRBV29-1,CSVVGQYTEAFF,TGCAGCGTTGTGGGGCAGTACACTGAAGCTTTCTTT
.,TRBJ2-7,.,TRBV21-1,CASSLSTGEASGWCFHEQYF,TGTGCCAGCAGCTTATCAACCGGGGAGGCTAGCGGGTGGTGCTTCCACGAGCAGTACTTC
TRBD2,TRBJ2-3,.,TRBV15,CATSSGLAGLTDTQYF,TGTGCCACCAGCTCAGGACTAGCGGGACTCACAGATACGCAGTATTTT
TRBD2,TRBJ2-7,.,TRBV19,CASSLSAGDYYEQYF,TGTGCCAGTAGCCTGTCCGCGGGAGACTACTACGAGCAGTACTTC
.,TRBJ1-1,few,TRBV12-5,CASGLGPYTEAFF,TGTGCTAGTGGTTTGGGGCCCTACACTGAAGCTTTCTTT
.,TRBJ2-4,.,TRBV5-1,CASSPTQGLAKNIQYF,TGCGCCAGCAGCCCTACCCAGGGGCTAGCCAAAAACATTCAGTACTTC
TRBD2,TRBJ2-2,.,TRBV11-3,CASSSPGGGNTGELFF,TGTGCCAGCAGCTCCCCTGGCGGGGGGAACACCGGGGAGCTGTTTTTT
TRBD1,TRBJ1-1,.,TRBV5-1,CASSSGQGYTEAFF,TGCGCCAGCAGCTCGGGACAGGGGTACACTGAAGCTTTCTTT
.,TRBJ2-3,.,TRBV19,CASSRNQLADTQYF,TGTGCCAGTAGTAGAAATCAACTAGCAGATACGCAGTATTTT
TRBD1,TRBJ2-1,.,TRBV10-3,CAIKRDRAYNEQFF,TGTGCCATCAAGAGAGACAGGGCCTACAATGAGCAGTTCTTC
.,TRBJ2-1,.,TRBV7-3,CASSSVAGQYNEQFF,TGTGCCAGCAGCTCGGTAGCGGGACAGTACAATGAGCAGTTCTTC
.,TRBJ2-1,.,TRBV5-1,CASSLVSSRYNEQFF,TGCGCCAGCAGCTTGGTATCAAGTAGATACAATGAGCAGTTCTTC
TRBD1,TRBJ2-1,.,TRBV29-1,CSVAPQGVRSYNEQFF,TGCAGCGTTGCACCCCAGGGGGTTCGTTCCTACAATGAGCAGTTCTTC
TRBD2,TRBJ2-7,.,TRBV4-3,CASSQEGTSGRNSYEQYF,TGCGCCAGCAGCCAAGAGGGGACTAGCGGGAGGAATTCCTACGAGCAGTACTTC